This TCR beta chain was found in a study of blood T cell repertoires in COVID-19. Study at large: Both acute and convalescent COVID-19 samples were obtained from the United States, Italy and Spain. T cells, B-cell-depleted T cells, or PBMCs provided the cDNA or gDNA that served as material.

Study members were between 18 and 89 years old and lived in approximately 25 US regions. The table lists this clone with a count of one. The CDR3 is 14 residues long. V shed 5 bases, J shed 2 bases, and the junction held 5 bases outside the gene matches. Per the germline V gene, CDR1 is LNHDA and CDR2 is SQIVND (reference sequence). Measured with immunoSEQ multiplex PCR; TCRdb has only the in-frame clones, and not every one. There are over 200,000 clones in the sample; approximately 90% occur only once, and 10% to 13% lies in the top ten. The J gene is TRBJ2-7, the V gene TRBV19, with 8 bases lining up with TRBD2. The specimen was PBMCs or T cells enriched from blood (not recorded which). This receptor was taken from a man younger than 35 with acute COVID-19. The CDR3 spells CASSSGGWAYEQYF. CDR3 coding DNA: TGTGCCAGTAGTTCGGGGGGGTGGGCCTACGAGCAGTACTTC. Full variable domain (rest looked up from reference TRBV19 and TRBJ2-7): DGGITQSPKYLFRKEGQNVTLSCEQNLNHDAMYWYRQDPGQGLRLIYYSQIVNDFQKGDIAEGYSVSREKKESFPLTVTSAQKNPTAFYLCASSSGGWAYEQYFGPGTRLTVT.